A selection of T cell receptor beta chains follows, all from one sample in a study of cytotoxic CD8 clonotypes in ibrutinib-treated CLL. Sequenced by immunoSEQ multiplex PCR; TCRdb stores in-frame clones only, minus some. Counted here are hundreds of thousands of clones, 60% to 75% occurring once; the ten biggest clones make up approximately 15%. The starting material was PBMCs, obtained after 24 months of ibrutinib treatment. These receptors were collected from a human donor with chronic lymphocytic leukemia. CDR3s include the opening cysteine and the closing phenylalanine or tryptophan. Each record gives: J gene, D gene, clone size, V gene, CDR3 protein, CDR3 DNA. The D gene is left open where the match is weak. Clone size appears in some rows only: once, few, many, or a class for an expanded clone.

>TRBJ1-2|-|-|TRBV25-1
CASSDTKANYGYTF
TGTGCCAGCAGTGACACGAAAGCTAACTATGGCTACACCTTC
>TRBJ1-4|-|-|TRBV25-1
CASSEYVEVDKLFF
TGTGCCAGCAGTGAATATGTGGAAGTTGACAAACTGTTTTTT
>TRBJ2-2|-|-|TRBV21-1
CASSKGAANTGELFF
TGTGCCAGCAGCAAAGGGGCCGCGAACACCGGGGAGCTGTTTTTT
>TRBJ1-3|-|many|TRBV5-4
CASSLSVNTIYF
TGTGCCAGCAGCCTTAGCGTAAACACCATATATTTT
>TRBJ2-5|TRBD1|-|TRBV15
CATGQVLETQYF
TGTGCCACCGGACAGGTTTTAGAGACCCAGTACTTC
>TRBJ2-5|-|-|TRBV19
CASSPPDLRGTQYF
TGTGCCAGTAGTCCTCCTGACCTGAGGGGGACCCAGTACTTC
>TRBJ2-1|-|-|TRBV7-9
CASSPAGLRFLGEQFF
TGTGCCAGCAGCCCGGCCGGACTCCGATTTCTGGGTGAGCAGTTCTTC
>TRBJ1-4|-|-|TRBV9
CASSAQGGLGKLFF
TGTGCCAGCAGCGCTCAGGGAGGGTTGGGAAAACTGTTTTTT
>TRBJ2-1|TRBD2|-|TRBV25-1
CASSIAGSYNEQFF
TGTGCCAGCAGTATAGCGGGCTCCTACAATGAGCAGTTCTTC
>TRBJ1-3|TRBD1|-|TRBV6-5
CASSPGTGRDTIYF
TGTGCCAGCAGTCCCGGGACAGGGCGGGACACCATATATTTT
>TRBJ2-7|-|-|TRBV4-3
CASSQDAVSFWWEQYF
TGCGCCAGCAGCCAAGATGCTGTCTCCTTTTGGTGGGAGCAGTACTTC
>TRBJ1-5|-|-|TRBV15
CATSRHKGVDQPQHF
TGTGCCACCAGCAGGCATAAAGGGGTGGATCAGCCCCAGCATTTT
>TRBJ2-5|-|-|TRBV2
CASSEQGVHQETQYF
TGTGCCAGCAGTGAGCAAGGGGTCCACCAAGAGACCCAGTACTTC
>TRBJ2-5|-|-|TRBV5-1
CASSSTVGQETQYF
TGCGCCAGCAGCTCGACAGTAGGACAAGAGACCCAGTACTTC
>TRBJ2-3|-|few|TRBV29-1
CSVETGSTDTQYF
TGCAGCGTTGAGACGGGTAGCACAGATACGCAGTATTTT
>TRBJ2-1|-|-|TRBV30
CAWSVTVYNEQFF
TGTGCCTGGAGTGTGACAGTATACAATGAGCAGTTCTTC
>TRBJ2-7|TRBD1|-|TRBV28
CASSSQGPDSYEQYF
TGTGCCAGCAGTTCACAGGGGCCAGACTCCTACGAGCAGTACTTC
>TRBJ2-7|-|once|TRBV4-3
CASSQSITATYEQYF
TGCGCCAGCAGCCAAAGCATAACGGCTACCTACGAGCAGTACTTC
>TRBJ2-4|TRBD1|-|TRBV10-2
CASSESDRDRDRNIQYF
TGCGCCAGCAGTGAGTCGGACCGGGACAGGGATCGGAACATTCAGTACTTC
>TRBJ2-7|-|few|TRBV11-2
CASTPEGSYEQYF
TGTGCCAGCACGCCCGAGGGCTCCTACGAGCAGTACTTC
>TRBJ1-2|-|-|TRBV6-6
CASSYQEQGNYGYTF
TGTGCCAGCAGTTACCAGGAACAGGGAAACTATGGCTACACCTTC
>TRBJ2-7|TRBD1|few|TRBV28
CASSLGQKYEQYF
TGTGCCAGCAGCTTGGGACAGAAATACGAGCAGTACTTC
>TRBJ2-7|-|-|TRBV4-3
CASSQPGRNYEQYF
TGCGCCAGCAGCCAACCAGGGAGGAACTACGAGCAGTACTTC
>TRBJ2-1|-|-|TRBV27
CASSFSSYNEQFF
TGTGCCAGCAGTTTTAGCTCCTACAATGAGCAGTTCTTC
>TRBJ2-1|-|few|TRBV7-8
CASSGYNSYNEQFF
TGTGCCAGCAGCGGCTACAACTCCTACAATGAGCAGTTCTTC
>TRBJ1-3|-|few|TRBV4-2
CASSQELSRNTIYF
TGTGCCAGCAGCCAAGAGTTATCTCGAAACACCATATATTTT
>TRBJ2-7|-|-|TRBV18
CASSPSGPSYEQYF
TGTGCCAGCTCACCCTCAGGGCCGTCCTACGAGCAGTACTTC
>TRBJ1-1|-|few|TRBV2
CASSPAGETEAFF
TGTGCCAGCAGTCCCGCAGGAGAGACTGAAGCTTTCTTT
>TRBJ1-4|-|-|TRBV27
CASSTDGWGYEKLFF
TGTGCCAGCAGTACCGATGGCTGGGGTTACGAAAAACTGTTTTTT
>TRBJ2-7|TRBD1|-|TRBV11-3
CASSFSGTGSYEQYF
TGTGCCAGCAGCTTTTCCGGGACAGGTTCCTACGAGCAGTACTTC
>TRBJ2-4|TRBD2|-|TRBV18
CASSKVASGADIQYF
TGTGCCAGCTCAAAAGTGGCTAGCGGTGCTGACATTCAGTACTTC
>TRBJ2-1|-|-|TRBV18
CASSRSTQGYNEQFF
TGTGCCAGCTCCCGATCGACGCAGGGATACAATGAGCAGTTCTTC
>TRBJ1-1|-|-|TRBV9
CASSGSGGTEAFF
TGTGCCAGCAGCGGGAGCGGGGGGACTGAAGCTTTCTTT
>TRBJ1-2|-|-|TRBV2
CASRPLPGPKGYTF
TGTGCCAGCAGACCCCTCCCGGGACCAAAAGGCTACACCTTC
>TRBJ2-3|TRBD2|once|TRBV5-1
CASSLRSGRYGATDTQYF
TGCGCCAGCAGCTTGAGGAGCGGGAGGTATGGGGCCACAGATACGCAGTATTTT
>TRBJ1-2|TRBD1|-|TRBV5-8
CASADRATFGYTF
TGTGCCAGCGCGGACAGGGCGACTTTCGGCTACACCTTC
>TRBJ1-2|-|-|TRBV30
CAWSTGGDHYGYTF
TGTGCCTGGAGTACGGGAGGGGACCACTATGGCTACACCTTC
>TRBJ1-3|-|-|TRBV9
CASSATQGRGSGNTIYF
TGTGCCAGCAGCGCTACCCAGGGAAGGGGATCTGGAAACACCATATATTTT
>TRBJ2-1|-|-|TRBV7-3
CASSLNGGSYNEQFF
TGTGCCAGCAGCTTAAACGGGGGATCCTACAATGAGCAGTTCTTC
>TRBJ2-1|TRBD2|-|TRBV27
CASSWLAGEAYNEQFF
TGTGCCAGCAGTTGGCTAGCGGGAGAGGCCTACAATGAGCAGTTCTTC
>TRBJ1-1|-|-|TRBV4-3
CASSHVGDTEAFF
TGCGCCAGCAGTCACGTGGGGGACACTGAAGCTTTCTTT
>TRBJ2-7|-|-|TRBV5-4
CATHPWGPGYEQYF
TGTGCCACCCATCCTTGGGGTCCGGGCTACGAGCAGTACTTC
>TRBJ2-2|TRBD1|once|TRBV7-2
CASSPGQGINTGELFF
TGTGCCAGCAGCCCCGGACAGGGGATCAACACCGGGGAGCTGTTTTTT
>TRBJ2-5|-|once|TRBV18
CASSPPGETQYF
TGTGCCAGCTCACCACCAGGAGAGACCCAGTACTTC
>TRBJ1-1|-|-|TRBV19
CASTGRVNTEAFF
TGTGCCAGTACTGGCAGGGTGAACACTGAAGCTTTCTTT
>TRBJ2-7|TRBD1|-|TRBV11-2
CASSPGSVRGPEQYF
TGTGCCAGCAGCCCCGGCAGCGTCAGGGGGCCCGAGCAGTACTTC
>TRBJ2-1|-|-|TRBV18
CASSPTREVTQFF
TGTGCCAGCTCACCAACCAGGGAGGTGACGCAGTTCTTC
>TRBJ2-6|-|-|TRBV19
CASMYALGRVSGGANVLTF
TGTGCCAGTATGTATGCGTTGGGCAGGGTCTCAGGTGGGGCCAACGTCCTGACTTTC
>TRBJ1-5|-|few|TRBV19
CASSQPNQPQHF
TGTGCCAGTAGTCAGCCCAATCAGCCCCAGCATTTT
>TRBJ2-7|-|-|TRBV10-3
CAISGLTYEQYF
TGTGCCATCAGTGGTTTGACCTACGAGCAGTACTTC
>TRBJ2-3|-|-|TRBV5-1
CASSLNPIPDTQYF
TGCGCCAGCAGCTTGAATCCGATTCCAGATACGCAGTATTTT
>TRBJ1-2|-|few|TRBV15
CATSRDRAGYGYTF
TGTGCCACCAGCAGAGATCGGGCCGGCTATGGCTACACCTTC
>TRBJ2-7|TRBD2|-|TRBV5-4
CASSLGVGLADYEQYF
TGTGCCAGCAGCTTGGGCGTAGGACTAGCGGACTACGAGCAGTACTTC
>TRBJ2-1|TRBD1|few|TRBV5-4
CASSHKRTGNYNEQFF
TGTGCCAGCAGCCACAAAAGGACAGGGAATTACAATGAGCAGTTCTTC
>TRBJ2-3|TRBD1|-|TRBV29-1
CSVDLQGASDTQYF
TGCAGCGTCGATCTACAGGGGGCATCAGATACGCAGTATTTT
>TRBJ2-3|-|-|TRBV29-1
CSASDVGKLTSTDTQYF
TGCAGCGCCTCGGACGTTGGAAAATTAACTAGCACAGATACGCAGTATTTT
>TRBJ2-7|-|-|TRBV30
CAWMTSWEQYF
TGTGCCTGGATGACAAGTTGGGAGCAGTACTTC